Listed below are T cell receptor beta chains from one sample, sequenced in a study of blood T cell repertoires in COVID-19. TCRdb keeps only in-frame clones here, not all; method: immunoSEQ multiplex PCR. The repertoire holds about 170,000 clones, with approximately 80% as singletons. Sequencing input: peripheral blood. These receptors originate from a woman in her 70s with COVID-19, enrolled during active disease. Each CDR3 is given with its conserved first and last residue. Each record gives: D gene, J gene, V gene, CDR3 protein. A D gene is named only where the DNA matches it firmly.

. | TRBJ2-2 | TRBV6-2/TRBV6-3 | CASSYGAGTPGSCFF
TRBD1 | TRBJ2-5 | TRBV28 | CASSSQGAGETQYF
TRBD2 | TRBJ2-2 | TRBV27 | CASSLSASGIFTGELFF
. | TRBJ1-3 | TRBV14 | CASSQEGVSGNTIYF
TRBD1 | TRBJ1-5 | TRBV7-2 | CASSSRQGLGQPQHF
TRBD1 | TRBJ2-5 | TRBV11-1 | CASSRGQSQETQYF
TRBD1 | TRBJ2-4 | TRBV11-2 | CASSDWTGGQNIQYF
TRBD2 | TRBJ2-3 | TRBV11-3 | CASSGFSSGRPDTQYF
TRBD2 | TRBJ2-1 | TRBV27 | CASSLIAGVANEQFF
. | TRBJ1-1 | TRBV15 | CATSQQDRTEAFF
. | TRBJ2-1 | TRBV5-6 | CATSFGVRSYNEQFF
TRBD2 | TRBJ2-5 | TRBV6-1 | CASSNGLAQETQYF
. | TRBJ1-5 | TRBV9 | CASSAGVGQPQHF
TRBD2 | TRBJ2-2 | TRBV5-5 | CASSLAFGLAGPGVF
TRBD2 | TRBJ2-5 | TRBV5-1 | CASSLGLALQETQYF
TRBD1 | TRBJ1-3 | TRBV5-1 | CASSFGTGGNTIYF
. | TRBJ1-6 | TRBV5-1 | CASSLGQGSYNSPLHF
. | TRBJ1-1 | TRBV7-7 | CASSLQVNTEAFF
. | TRBJ1-5 | TRBV28 | CASSWQGTYSNQPQHF
. | TRBJ1-2 | TRBV7-2 | CASSYGNNYGYTF
TRBD2 | TRBJ2-7 | TRBV28 | CASSSSGRNEQYF
TRBD1 | TRBJ1-2 | TRBV18 | CASSPPFRDREGYGYTF
TRBD1 | TRBJ1-2 | TRBV29-1 | CSGQDREPYGYTF
. | TRBJ1-1 | TRBV18 | CASSPITGINTEAFF
. | TRBJ1-5 | TRBV19 | CASSIVLTVNQPQHF
TRBD1 | TRBJ1-1 | TRBV30 | CAGRTGYTEAFF
. | TRBJ1-1 | TRBV6-5 | CASRPTGKTNTEAFF
TRBD1 | TRBJ1-5 | TRBV30 | CAWSYRQGNQPQHF
. | TRBJ2-3 | TRBV6-6 | CASGAGDTQYF
. | TRBJ1-1 | TRBV13 | CASSLPTGLVTEAFF
TRBD2 | TRBJ2-1 | TRBV5-1 | CASSPGLAGNEQFF
. | TRBJ1-2 | TRBV29-1 | CSVRDGGYGYTF
. | TRBJ1-2 | TRBV10-3 | CAIRADRDYGYTF
TRBD2 | TRBJ2-1 | TRBV30 | CAWSWTSSYNEQFF
. | TRBJ1-5 | TRBV28 | CASRGASGISNQPQHF
. | TRBJ2-3 | TRBV28 | CASSFEQLSQYF
TRBD2 | TRBJ2-2 | TRBV7-8 | CASSPRLALNTGELFF
TRBD2 | TRBJ2-3 | TRBV6-5 | CASSTSAGGGGTQYF
TRBD1 | TRBJ1-5 | TRBV18 | CASSLGQGRGSQHF
TRBD2 | TRBJ2-1 | TRBV7-2 | CASSLTSGGPPYNEQFF
TRBD1 | TRBJ1-4 | TRBV6-5 | CASSLSGTGNEKLFF
TRBD2 | TRBJ2-7 | TRBV7-2 | CASSLGLASYEQYF
TRBD1 | TRBJ2-3 | TRBV6-5 | CASSSGQGQERPQYF
TRBD1 | TRBJ2-7 | TRBV7-8 | CASSLVTGGFQEQYF
TRBD1 | TRBJ2-5 | TRBV4-1 | CASSQGQGKETQYF
TRBD1 | TRBJ1-6 | TRBV30 | CACTGTEDSPLHF
. | TRBJ2-3 | TRBV19 | CASKGPLTDTQYF